This entry lists 9 T cell receptor beta chains sequenced from one sample in a study of T cells in Graves' hyperthyroidism and ophthalmopathy. What was amplified from RNA transcripts were TCR beta CDR3 regions. In the first-round RT-PCR of the TCR CDR3, the HTBI primer set was used. TCRdb used MiXCR to reprocess the multiplex PCR reads, holding one entry per CDR3 protein. Here the sample spans 300,000 to 400,000 distinct CDR3 sequences, about 14% being singletons. Sequencing was performed on blood. These receptors were obtained from a woman younger than 45 with Graves' ophthalmopathy.

A note on this clonotype: Given a much more abundant clone one base away, this may be a read error. The V and J genes are TRBV30 and TRBJ2-3, with a possible D match to TRBD2 (5 bases). Germline V CDR1 and CDR2: GTSNPN, SVGIG (reference sequence). V was shortened by 0 bases and J by 6 bases, with 13 bases between the two germline ends. The CDR3 is 14 residues long. CDR3 amino acids: CAWSVSRRGDTQYF. As DNA, the CDR3 is TGTGCCTGGAGTGTATCCAGGCGCGGGGATACGCAGTATTTT.

This clonotype showed up many times. The rearrangement links TRBV15 to TRBJ1-1; D might be TRBD1 (5 bases). V was pared by 4 bases and J by 2 bases, with 11 bases between. The CDR3 spans 14 residues. Germline lookup yields CDR1 LNHNV and CDR2 YYDKDF (reference sequence). The CDR3 DNA is TGTGCCACCAGCATCGTCCGGGACAACACTGAAGCTTTCTTT. Translation gives CATSIVRDNTEAFF.

The V and J genes are TRBV3-1 and TRBJ2-7, with 8 bases matching TRBD2. Germline V gene sequence: CDR1 LGHDT, CDR2 YNNKEL (reference sequence). The V gene end was trimmed by 0 bases and the J gene end by 7 bases; junction bases not matched to a gene: 14. This CDR3 is 17 amino acids long. DNA of the CDR3: TGTGCCAGCAGCCAAGAAGTGGCGGGGGGCCGCGGTGGGGAGCAGTACTTC. Residues: CASSQEVAGGRGGEQYF.

This clonotype appeared many times. The genes are TRBV18 and TRBJ2-7, with D possibly matching TRBD1 (6 bases). The CDR3 is 16 residues long. V dropped 0 bases and J dropped 0 bases, with 12 bases sitting between them. CDR1 and CDR2 (germline): KGHSH, LQKENI. CDR3 in DNA: TGTGCCAGCTCACCACCACAGGGATTGGTCTCCTACGAGCAGTACTTC. This gives the protein CASSPPQGLVSYEQYF. Filled out from reference TRBV18 and TRBJ2-7, the complete variable domain reads NAGVMQNPRHLVRRRGQEARLRCSPMKGHSHVYWYRQLPEEGLKFMVYLQKENIIDESGMPKERFSAEFPKEGPSILRIQQVVRGDSAAYFCASSPPQGLVSYEQYFGPGTRLTVT.

This clonotype was picked up many times. The chain combines TRBV20-1 with TRBJ2-5, with D perhaps being TRBD1 or TRBD2 (6 bases each). V was shortened by 6 bases and J by 2 bases, with 7 bases between the two germline ends. The CDR3 has 11 residues. Germline CDR1 is DFQATT and CDR2 is SNEGSKA (reference sequence). CDR3 nucleotides: TGCAGTGCAGGGGGGCAAGAGACCCAGTACTTC. Its translation is CSAGGQETQYF.

This clonotype was counted between two and nine times. The rearrangement uses TRBV19 and TRBJ1-5; D is uncertain. The CDR3 is 17 residues long. V was clipped by 3 bases and J by 5 bases, with 20 bases between them. Germline V gene data show CDR1 as LNHDA and CDR2 as SQIVND (reference sequence). The CDR3 DNA reads TGTGCCAGTAGTATTCTCGGATCTTTTGGGTCTGATCAGCCCCAGCATTTT. Protein sequence: CASSILGSFGSDQPQHF. The variable domain in full, with the rest retrieved from reference TRBV19 and TRBJ1-5, is DGGITQSPKYLFRKEGQNVTLSCEQNLNHDAMYWYRQDPGQGLRLIYYSQIVNDFQKGDIAEGYSVSREKKESFPLTVTSAQKNPTAFYLCASSILGSFGSDQPQHFGDGTRLSIL.

The chain employs TRBV6-1 and TRBJ1-3; D is ambiguous. The CDR3 has 14 residues. Germline V CDR1 and CDR2: MNHNS, SASEGT. V was cut by 4 bases and J by 5 bases, with 12 bases left in between. The CDR3 spells CASSVEGSRNTIYF. As DNA, the CDR3 is TGTGCCAGCAGTGTGGAGGGTTCAAGAAACACCATATATTTT.

The chain joins TRBV12-5 to TRBJ2-2, with TRBD2 matching 10 bases. With 7 bases clipped from V and 5 bases from J, the junction kept 7 bases outside the gene matches. The CDR3 is 15 amino acids. The germline CDR1 and CDR2 sequences are LGHNT and FRNRAP. The CDR3 region has the DNA TGTGCTAGTGCTTTAGCGGGGGGACCAACCGGGGAGCTGTTTTTT. Translation: CASALAGGPTGELFF.

This clonotype was found many times. The chain combines TRBV7-6 with TRBJ1-3; unclear D gene. The ends were cut back, 5 bases at V and 2 bases at J, with 10 bases in the middle. Germline CDR1 reads SGHVS; CDR2 reads FNYEAQ. The CDR3 runs to 14 residues. The CDR3 region has the DNA TGTGCCAGCAGCACCAAGGGAGCTGGAAACACCATATATTTT. Translating it yields CASSTKGAGNTIYF. The entire variable domain, with the rest obtained from reference TRBV7-6 and TRBJ1-3, is as follows: GAGVSQSPRYKVTKRGQDVALRCDPISGHVSLYWYRQALGQGPEFLTYFNYEAQQDKSGLPNDRFSAERPEGSISTLTIQRTEQRDSAMYRCASSTKGAGNTIYFGEGSWLTVV.